This T cell receptor (beta chain) was obtained from a study of blood T cell repertoires in COVID-19 (TCRdb year 2020). The study in broad terms: Collaborator samples came from the United States, Italy and Spain and covered acute and convalescent phases of COVID-19. The prospective study material was composed of cDNA or gDNA derived from T cells, B-cell-depleted T cells, or PBMCs. Subjects who had been exposed to COVID-19, were actively infected with it, or had recovered from it provided the deeply sampled blood TCRbeta repertoires that made up the dataset. The repertoires were released in a freely available public database meant as a resource for research on the immune response to SARS-CoV-2. The samples were drawn from the first 160 participants of the ongoing ImmuneRACE study and from 1,254 subjects provided by 6 global collaborators. The sample metadata nearly always contained a de-identified subject ID, COVID-19 status, age in years and sex. Where available, HLA class I and class II types were taken from metadata supplied by the sample provider and were not determined by assay-based typing.

Enrolling through a virtual design, the prospective study's participants ranged in age from roughly 18 to 89 years and lived across more than 20 United States geographic areas. In the prospective study, cohorts were assigned on the basis of participant-reported clinical history obtained from a screening survey and a study questionnaire. Recovered participants in ImmuneRACE Cohort 3 were defined as having two consecutive negative NP/OP PCR tests, clearance from a healthcare professional, or resolution of symptoms. In the prospective study, whole blood, serum and a nasopharyngeal or oropharyngeal swab were collected from each participant by mobile phlebotomists. Additional blood draws and questionnaires over an approximately 2-month period could optionally be provided by prospective study participants. Prospective study blood samples were shipped either frozen or at room temperature before DNA extraction.

Comments on this clone: Its antigen target is currently unknown. Within one base of it there is no much larger clone, and no base qualities were kept.

CDR1 and CDR2 (GTSNPN, SVGIG) derive from the germline V gene (reference sequence). Spanning cysteine to phenylalanine, the CDR3 consists of 13 amino acids. The entry retains the CDR3 DNA only, 39 bases that are in frame from base 1. V is cut by 0 bases and J by 8 bases, and the space between the germline ends is 11 bases. Points the paper makes about the study in general: How much clinical and demographic metadata was included differed by source and by participant, and the metadata was provided uncurated.

TCRbeta CDR3 regions were amplified from genomic DNA by means of the immunoSEQ Assay, a bias-controlled multiplex PCR. The published analysis was carried out like this. Nucleated cell counts per sample were estimated from amplification of reference gene primers within the assay. Sequence reads were collapsed and filtered to measure the absolute abundance of every unique TCRbeta CDR3 rearrangement. Productive Simpson clonality was computed per sample as the square root of Simpson's diversity index over productive rearrangements. Imported from immuneACCESS, the table was reduced by TCRdb to in-frame sequences with V and J called. These copies leave out some clones; in studies compared against another copy, an unresolved V gene accounts for under half, and the cause of the remainder is not known. V, J and clone size were drawn from that table, and D and trimming were deduced from the DNA. The sample has about 300,000 clones on record, about nine tenths of them singletons. 1.7% of the sample belongs to the ten largest clones.

The rearrangement combines TRBV30 with TRBJ2-1; the D gene assignment is ambiguous. This sequence originates from a woman aged 40 to 50 who had recovered from COVID-19. The sample taken for sequencing was PBMCs or T cells enriched from blood (not recorded which). The DNA reads as follows: TGTGCCTGGAGTGTGGCTCTAGAGGATGAGCAGTTCTTC. This codes for CAWSVALEDEQFF. The CDR3, completed at both ends by the reference TRBV30 and TRBJ2-1 genes, gives the full variable domain SQTIHQWPATLVQPVGSPLSLECTVEGTSNPNLYWYRQAAGRGLQLLFYSVGIGQISSEVPQNLSASRPQDRQFILSSKKLLLSDSGFYLCAWSVALEDEQFFGPGTRLTVL.